Below are 16 T cell receptor beta chains sequenced from a single sample in a study of blood T cell repertoires in COVID-19 (dated by TCRdb to between 2020 and 2021). Library method: the immunoSEQ multiplex PCR assay. TCRdb took over this immuneACCESS table, retaining in-frame rearrangements with V and J assigned. Such tables are incomplete; in checked studies, under half of the missing clones stem from an unresolved V gene, and the remainder is unexplained. The sample data list about 300,000 clones, and 75% to 90% of these were observed just once. Roughly 6.3% of the sample goes to the ten largest clones. Sequencing was carried out using peripheral blood. Receptors were obtained from a woman aged 50 to 60 with COVID-19, enrolled during active disease.

This sequence joins TRBV30 and TRBJ2-5, with D perhaps matching TRBD1 (5 bases). CDR1 is GTSNPN and CDR2 is SVGIG in the germline V gene (reference sequence). The CDR3 consists of 14 residues. V was clipped by 2 bases and J by 5 bases, with 15 bases between them. The CDR3 DNA reads TGTGCCTGGAGTCGTAGCCCAGGGCAGGAGACCCAGTACTTC. It codes for CAWSRSPGQETQYF.

The J gene is TRBJ2-7, the V gene TRBV25-1, with TRBD2 matching 12 bases. The V gene end was trimmed by 6 bases and the J gene end by 2 bases; junction bases not matched to a gene: 8. There are 16 residues in the CDR3. Per germline, CDR1 MGHDK and CDR2 SYGVNS. This CDR3 is CASSPLAGGPTYEQYF. In DNA, the CDR3 is TGTGCCAGCAGCCCACTAGCGGGAGGCCCCACCTACGAGCAGTACTTC.

The chain couples TRBV9 to TRBJ2-3; 8 bases are shared with TRBD1. V trimming: 0 bases; J trimming: 2 bases; junction bases outside the gene matches: 11. The CDR3 runs to 18 residues. Germline lookup yields CDR1 SGDLS and CDR2 YYNGEE. CDR3 residues: CASSVDSVPGQDTDTQYF. CDR3 bases: TGTGCCAGCAGCGTAGATTCGGTTCCGGGACAGGACACAGATACGCAGTATTTT.

The rearrangement joins TRBV28 to TRBJ1-5; D call uncertain. Trimming left V 5 bases short and J 0 bases short, with 11 bases between. The CDR3 has 15 amino acids. Germline V gene sequence: CDR1 MDHEN, CDR2 SYDVKM. Here the CDR3 DNA reads TGTGCCAGCAGTGAATTAGCTTATAGCAATCAGCCCCAGCATTTT. This codes for CASSELAYSNQPQHF.

In DNA form, the CDR3 reads TGTGCCAGCAGTTTCGGGACTAGCAGAAGCGGGGAGCTGTTTTTT. This gives the protein CASSFGTSRSGELFF. This chain joins TRBV27 and TRBJ2-2; 9 nucleotides align to TRBD2. The CDR3 is made up of 15 amino acids. V shed 3 bases and J 7 bases; nucleotides not matched to a gene: 6. Germline CDR1 is MNHEY and CDR2 is SMNVEV (reference sequence).

The rearrangement links TRBV5-1 to TRBJ2-3; 7 nucleotides line up with TRBD2. CDR3 length: 16 amino acids. Trimming at V came to 0 bases and at J to 4 bases, leaving 8 bases not matched to a gene. Germline assignment: CDR1 SGHRS and CDR2 YFSETQ. The DNA for the CDR3 is TGCGCCAGCAGCTTGGGACTAGCATTGTCCGCAGATACGCAGTATTTT. Amino acid sequence: CASSLGLALSADTQYF.

This rearrangement joins TRBV19 to TRBJ2-6, with no clear D. V lost 7 bases and J lost 0, with 13 bases in between. This CDR3 region has 16 residues. The germline V gene has CDR1 LNHDA and CDR2 SQIVND (reference sequence). CDR3 amino acids: CASTHIPGSGANVLTF. Written as DNA, the CDR3 is TGTGCCAGTACCCATATACCGGGCTCTGGGGCCAACGTCCTGACTTTC.

The V and J genes are TRBV9 and TRBJ2-1; D gene ambiguous. V lost 0 bases and J lost 7, with 8 bases in between. In germline, CDR1 is SGDLS, CDR2 YYNGEE. The CDR3 runs to 13 residues. The CDR3 DNA reads as TGTGCCAGCAGCGTAGTCAACGGGAATGAGCAGTTCTTC. The encoded protein is CASSVVNGNEQFF. Full variable domain (outside the CDR3, taken from reference TRBV9 and TRBJ2-1): DSGVTQTPKHLITATGQRVTLRCSPRSGDLSVYWYQQSLDQGLQFLIQYYNGEERAKGNILERFSAQQFPDLHSELNLSSLELGDSALYFCASSVVNGNEQFFGPGTRLTVL.

The V and J genes are TRBV27 and TRBJ2-7; 10 bases fit TRBD2. V shed 2 bases, J shed 4 bases, and the junction held 17 bases outside the gene matches. This CDR3 contains 19 residues. CDR1 and CDR2 (germline): MNHEY, SMNVEV (reference sequence). In DNA form, the CDR3 reads TGTGCCAGCAGTTTAGAAGGGCTAGCGGGAGCCGTGCTTCTTTACGAGCAGTACTTC. This translates into CASSLEGLAGAVLLYEQYF.

The chain has TRBV6-5 and TRBJ1-4; possible D gene TRBD1, 5 bases. The CDR3 contains 15 residues. The V gene's germline CDR1 is MNHEY and CDR2 SVGAGI. The ends were cut back, 5 bases at V and 4 bases at J, with 14 bases in the middle. The CDR3 region has the DNA TGTGCCAGCAGTCCCCGGGGGGACCTTAATGAAAAACTGTTTTTT. Translation: CASSPRGDLNEKLFF.

CDR3 loop: CASSPPSGRPYEQYF. CDR3 nucleotide sequence: TGTGCCAGCTCACCACCTAGCGGGAGGCCCTACGAGCAGTACTTC. The chain couples TRBV18 to TRBJ2-7, with 10 bases aligning to TRBD2. Germline CDR1 is KGHSH and CDR2 is LQKENI. V trimming: 0 bases; J trimming: 2 bases; junction bases outside the gene matches: 1. This CDR3 has 15 amino acids.

The chain uses TRBV5-8 and TRBJ1-2, with 9 bases aligning to TRBD1. This CDR3 is built from 14 residues. Germline V gives CDR1 SGHTS, CDR2 YDEGEE. The trim removed 2 bases at V and 3 bases at J, leaving 2 bases unmatched. The CDR3 reads CASSLRDRDYGYTF. In nucleotides, the CDR3 is TGTGCCAGCAGCTTAAGGGACAGGGACTATGGCTACACCTTC.

The chain links TRBV11-2 to TRBJ2-7, with 10 bases lining up with TRBD1. The CDR3 contains 13 residues. Germline-derived CDR1 and CDR2 are SGHAT and FQNNGV. The trim removed 5 bases at V and 2 bases at J, leaving 0 bases unmatched. The CDR3 here is CASSGQGAYEQYF. In DNA, the CDR3 is TGTGCCAGCAGCGGACAGGGGGCCTACGAGCAGTACTTC.

This clone occurred once. The chain combines TRBV19 with TRBJ1-2, with D possibly matching TRBD1 (5 bases). In germline, CDR1 is LNHDA, CDR2 SQIVND (reference sequence). The CDR3 runs to 15 residues. The V and J ends lost 5 bases and 0 bases respectively, with 13 bases between them. The CDR3: CASSPVGGANYGYTF. CDR3 nucleotide sequence: TGTGCCAGTAGTCCGGTTGGGGGGGCTAACTATGGCTACACCTTC.

This clone was observed a few times. This rearrangement joins TRBV27 to TRBJ1-5; no clear D gene. The length of the CDR3 is 13 residues. Germline CDR1 reads MNHEY; CDR2 reads SMNVEV (reference sequence). V dropped 6 bases and J dropped 0 bases, with 6 bases sitting between them. CDR3 protein: CASSRNSNQPQHF. The CDR3 coding sequence is TGTGCCAGCAGCCGTAATAGCAATCAGCCCCAGCATTTT.

The chain links TRBV5-1 to TRBJ2-5; no clear D. The germline gives CDR1 SGHRS, CDR2 YFSETQ. The CDR3 has 12 amino acids. Between the trimmed V and J ends, which lost 2 bases and 4 bases, there was a span of 6 bases. CDR3 loop: CASSLFLETQYF. As DNA, the CDR3 is TGCGCCAGCAGCTTATTCCTAGAGACCCAGTACTTC.